The 10 T cell receptor beta chains given below trace back to one sample, sequenced in a study of long-term antiretroviral therapy in people with HIV. The immunoSEQ assay was v3.0, run at survey level. TCRdb's copy holds only in-frame clones and misses some; the assay was immunoSEQ multiplex PCR. The data contain more than 20,000 clones, approximately 80% of them seen just once; the ten biggest clones take up 3.9%. The sequencing here drew on unsorted PBMCs, taken roughly 4 years after starting antiretroviral therapy. The receptors come from a man aged 18 to 29 with HIV.

In its sample, this clone was seen a few times. The chain has TRBV10-1 and TRBJ1-2; 7 nucleotides align to TRBD1. This CDR3 has 15 residues. V shed 7 bases and J 3 bases; nucleotides not matched to a gene: 11. Germline CDR1 WNHNN, CDR2 SYGVQD (reference sequence). In DNA, the CDR3 is TGCGCCAGCAACCGGGACAGCCAAATGGACTATGGCTACACCTTC. Amino acids: CASNRDSQMDYGYTF.

V and J are TRBV7-9 and TRBJ2-4, with a weak D call TRBD1 (8 bases). Germline V gives CDR1 SEHNR, CDR2 FQNEAQ (reference sequence). Trimming removed 3 bases at V and 9 bases at J, with 18 bases between. The CDR3 loop spans 15 amino acids. The CDR3 sequence: CASSFLLDREGIQYF. In DNA, the CDR3 is TGTGCCAGCAGCTTCCTTCTGGACAGGGAGGGCATTCAGTACTTC.

The chain carries TRBV4-1 and TRBJ2-1; D not certain. CDR3 length: 16 residues. CDR1 is MGHRA and CDR2 is YSYEKL in the germline V gene. Trimming pared 3 bases from V and 5 bases from J, leaving 17 bases between. CDR3 amino acids: CASSHIPVVGNNEQFF. In nucleotides, the CDR3 is TGCGCCAGCAGCCATATCCCGGTTGTCGGAAACAATGAGCAGTTCTTC.

The chain combines TRBV6-1 with TRBJ1-1; D may be TRBD1 (5 bases). This CDR3 region has 15 residues. The germline CDR1 and CDR2 sequences are MNHNS and SASEGT. V shed 2 bases and J shed 1 base, with 11 bases lying between them. The CDR3 DNA reads as TGTGCCAGCAGTGAAACCGGGGCTCAGAACACTGAAGCTTTCTTT. Translating gives CASSETGAQNTEAFF.

The chain carries TRBV13 and TRBJ2-7; D not resolved. The germline CDR1 and CDR2 sequences are PRHDT and FYEKMQ (reference sequence). The CDR3 runs 11 residues. Trimming removed 3 bases from V and 0 bases from J, with 0 bases in between. CDR3 bases: TGTGCCAGCAGCTTCTCCTACGAGCAGTACTTC. Translating it yields CASSFSYEQYF.

The V call is TRBV6-5, the J call TRBJ2-3; 8 bases agree with TRBD1. The J segment lost 1 base and the V segment lost 8 bases, leaving 8 bases of the junction unmatched. Looked up from germline, CDR1 is MNHEY and CDR2 is SVGAGI. The CDR3 has 15 residues. As DNA, the CDR3 is TGTGCCAGCTACCAGGGGGCCTCTGGCACAGATACGCAGTATTTT. As protein: CASYQGASGTDTQYF.

The V and J genes are TRBV27 and TRBJ1-6; TRBD1 might be the D (5 bases). This CDR3 is 14 amino acids long. Germline V lookup: CDR1 MNHEY, CDR2 SMNVEV (reference sequence). Trimming left V 0 bases short and J 10 bases short, with 10 bases between. The chain's CDR3 is CASSLSGGGSPLHF. DNA for the CDR3: TGTGCCAGCAGTTTATCGGGGGGGGGATCACCCCTCCACTTT.

This clone was observed once. This chain uses TRBV6-1 with TRBJ1-2; the D gene is possibly TRBD1 (5 bases). Germline assignment: CDR1 MNHNS and CDR2 SASEGT. The CDR3 is 15 amino acids. Trimming stripped 0 bases from V and 0 bases from J, with 8 bases between. CDR3 protein: CASSEAGGSNYGYTF. As DNA, the CDR3 is TGTGCCAGCAGTGAAGCGGGGGGTTCTAACTATGGCTACACCTTC.

The chain employs TRBV21-1 and TRBJ2-7; the table gives TRBD1 as D, unverified against the DNA. TRBV21-1 is designated a pseudogene. There are 14 residues in the CDR3. CDR3 in amino acids: CASSGDRGRHEQYF. DNA for the CDR3: TGTGCCAGCTCCGGGGACAGGGGTAGGCACGAGCAGTACTTC.

The chain joins TRBV5-6 to TRBJ1-2; D is unresolved. This CDR3 region has 14 residues. Trimming stripped 2 bases from V and 4 bases from J, with 12 bases between. The germline V gene has CDR1 SGHDT and CDR2 YYEEEE. CDR3 DNA sequence: TGTGCCAGCAGCTTCGTCAGGTCCGCCTATGGCTACACCTTC. It yields the protein CASSFVRSAYGYTF.